The text below deals with one TCR beta chain. The antigen remains undetermined. PCR used 60 Vbeta primers and 13 Jbeta primers. Per the authors' pipeline: It was a later analysis that counted roughly 79 million unique TCR beta chains, of which around 11 million were shared. Sequencing used immunoSEQ multiplex PCR; TCRdb keeps in-frame clones, though not all of them. V and J calls and clone size are given by that table; D and trimming were obtained from the DNA. The repertoire holds 70,000 or so clones, with more than 80% as singletons. The source of the sample is a study of cytomegalovirus exposure and HLA in healthy donors. Germline V CDR1 and CDR2: SGHTS, YDEGEE. The V gene lost 0 bases and the J gene lost 6 bases, with 13 bases spanning the gap. This CDR3 is 15 amino acids long. Study-wide results and caveats: HLA alleles were associated with 16,000 or so TCR beta sequences in a later analysis at 0.05 false discovery rate.

The source material was PBMCs. This chain joins TRBV5-8 and TRBJ1-5; D not certain. This TCR was sampled from a woman in her twenties or thirties in good health and CMV-seronegative. This CDR3 is CASSLVRGFSQPQHF. The CDR3, as DNA: TGTGCCAGCAGCTTGGTACGGGGTTTCAGTCAGCCCCAGCATTTT.